Following are 4 T cell receptor beta chains from one sample sequenced in a study of T cell clonality in common variable immunodeficiency. TCRdb's table, derived via immunoSEQ multiplex PCR, lists solely in-frame clones and lacks some. This sample includes approximately 52,000 clones with no singletons; its ten biggest clones take up roughly 3.4%. Sequenced sample: peripheral blood mononuclear cells. The receptors originated from a person aged 18-70 years in good health.

The CDR3 bases that were read are TGTGCCAGTAGTCCCGAAGGAGGACTCCCTCATCATCAGCCC. Amino acids: CASSPEGGLPHHQP. The CDR3 as a whole reads CASSPEGGLPHHQPQHF. The rearrangement uses TRBV19 and TRBJ1-5, with no clear D. From the germline J gene comes the end of the CDR3, since the read stops 3 residues before it. The CDR3 runs to 17 residues. Germline CDR1 LNHDA, CDR2 SQIVND (reference sequence). Trimming cost V 5 bases and J 5 bases, with 22 bases left between them.

This clone has at least ten counts. The read stops 3 residues short of the end of the CDR3; the missing end is completed from the germline J gene. The V call is TRBV19, the J call TRBJ2-1; 11 nucleotides agree with TRBD2. The J segment lost 7 bases and the V segment lost 2 bases, leaving 16 bases of the junction unmatched. Germline V gene sequence: CDR1 LNHDA, CDR2 SQIVND (reference sequence). The CDR3 length is 19 residues. Partial CDR3 DNA: TGTGCCAGTAGTATATCCGCCCGCGTAGCGGGAGGGGTGGGTAATGAG. Encoded protein: CASSISARVAGGVGNE. The full-length CDR3 reads as CASSISARVAGGVGNEQFF.

Comments on this clone: The read halts 3 residues ahead of the CDR3 end, with the missing end drawn from the germline J gene. J is TRBJ1-1 and V is TRBV30; D is perhaps TRBD1 (5 bases). This CDR3 contains 13 residues. In germline, CDR1 is GTSNPN, CDR2 SVGIG (reference sequence). The sequenced part of the CDR3 DNA is TGTGCCTGGACCGTTGGGGGGGGACCCGAA. Protein product: CAWTVGGGPE. The whole CDR3 is CAWTVGGGPEAFF.

This clone was recorded at least ten times. The observed sequence ends 3 residues before the CDR3 terminus, with the missing tail filled in from the germline J gene. This chain connects TRBV6-2 or TRBV6-3 to TRBJ1-2, with TRBD1 identical over 8 bases. The V segment lost 2 bases and the J segment 4 bases; nucleotides outside the gene matches: 6. This CDR3 region has 15 residues. Looked up from germline, CDR1 is MNHEY and CDR2 is SVGEGT. The CDR3 loop is CASSYTDRVGYGYTF. The sequenced CDR3 bases are TGTGCCAGCAGTTACACGGACAGGGTTGGCTATGGC.